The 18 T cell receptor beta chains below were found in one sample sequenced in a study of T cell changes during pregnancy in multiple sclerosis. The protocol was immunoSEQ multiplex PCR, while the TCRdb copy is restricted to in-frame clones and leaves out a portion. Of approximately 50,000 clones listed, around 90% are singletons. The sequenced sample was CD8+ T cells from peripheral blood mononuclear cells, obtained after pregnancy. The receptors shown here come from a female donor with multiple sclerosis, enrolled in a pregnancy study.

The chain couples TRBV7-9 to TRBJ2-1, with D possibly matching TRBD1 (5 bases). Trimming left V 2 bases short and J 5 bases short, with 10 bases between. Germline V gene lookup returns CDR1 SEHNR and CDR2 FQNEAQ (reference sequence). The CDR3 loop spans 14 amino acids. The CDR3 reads CASSLQGLHNEQFF. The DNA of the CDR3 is TGTGCCAGCAGCTTACAGGGTCTCCACAATGAGCAGTTCTTC.

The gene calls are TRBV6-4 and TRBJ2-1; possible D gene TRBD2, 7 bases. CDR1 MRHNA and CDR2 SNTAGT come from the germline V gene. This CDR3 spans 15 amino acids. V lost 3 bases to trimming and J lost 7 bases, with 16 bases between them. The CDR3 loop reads CASSELGGGTNEQFF. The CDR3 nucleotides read TGTGCCAGCAGTGAGTTGGGGGGGGGCACAAATGAGCAGTTCTTC.

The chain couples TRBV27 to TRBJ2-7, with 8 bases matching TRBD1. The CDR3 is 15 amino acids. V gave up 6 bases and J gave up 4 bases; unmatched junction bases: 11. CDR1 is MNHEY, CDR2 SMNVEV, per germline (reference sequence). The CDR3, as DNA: TGTGCCAGCAGGACTGAGGACAGGGAGGATTACGAGCAGTACTTC. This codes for CASRTEDREDYEQYF.

The CDR3 loop is CSVDLTGYRMPTEAFF. DNA of the CDR3: TGCAGCGTTGATCTTACAGGGTATAGGATGCCCACTGAAGCTTTCTTT. The chain couples TRBV29-1 to TRBJ1-1, with a tentative D call TRBD1 (6 bases). V lost 3 bases and J 4 bases, leaving 21 bases between the germline ends. Germline lookup yields CDR1 SQVTM and CDR2 ANQGSEA. CDR3 length equals 16 residues.

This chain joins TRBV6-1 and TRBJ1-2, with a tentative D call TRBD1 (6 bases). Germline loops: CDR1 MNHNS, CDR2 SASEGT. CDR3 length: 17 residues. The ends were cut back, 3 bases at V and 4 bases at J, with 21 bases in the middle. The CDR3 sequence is CASSDWEGGAEFYGYTF. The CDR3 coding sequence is TGTGCCAGCAGTGATTGGGAAGGGGGGGCCGAGTTCTATGGCTACACCTTC.

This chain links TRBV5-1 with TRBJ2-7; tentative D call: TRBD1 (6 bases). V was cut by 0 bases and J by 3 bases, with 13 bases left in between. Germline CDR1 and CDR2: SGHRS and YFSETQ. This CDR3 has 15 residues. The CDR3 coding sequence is TGCGCCAGCAGCTTGGGGACAGACCAGATCTACGAGCAGTACTTC. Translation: CASSLGTDQIYEQYF.

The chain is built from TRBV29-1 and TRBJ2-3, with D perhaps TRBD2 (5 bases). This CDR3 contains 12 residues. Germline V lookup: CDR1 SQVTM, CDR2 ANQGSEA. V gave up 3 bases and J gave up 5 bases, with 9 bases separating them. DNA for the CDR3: TGCAGCGTTGAGGAGGTGGGAGATACGCAGTATTTT. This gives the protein CSVEEVGDTQYF.

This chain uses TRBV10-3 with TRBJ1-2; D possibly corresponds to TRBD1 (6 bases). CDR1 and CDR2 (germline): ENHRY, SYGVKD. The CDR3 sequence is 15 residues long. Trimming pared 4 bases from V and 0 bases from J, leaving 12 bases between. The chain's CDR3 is CAISGLDSPNYGYTF. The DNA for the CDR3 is TGTGCCATCAGTGGGCTGGACAGTCCTAACTATGGCTACACCTTC.

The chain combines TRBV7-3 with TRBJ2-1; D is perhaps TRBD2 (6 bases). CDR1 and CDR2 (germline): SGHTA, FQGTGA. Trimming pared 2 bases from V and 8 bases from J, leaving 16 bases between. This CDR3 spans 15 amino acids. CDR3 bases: TGTGCCAGCAGCTTAGTAGGTGGGGCGGGGCATGAGCAGTTCTTC. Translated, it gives CASSLVGGAGHEQFF.

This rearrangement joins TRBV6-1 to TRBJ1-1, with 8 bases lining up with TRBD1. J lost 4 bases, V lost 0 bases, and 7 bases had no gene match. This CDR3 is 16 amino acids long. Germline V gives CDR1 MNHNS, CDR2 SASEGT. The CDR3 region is CASSEALGQGATEAFF. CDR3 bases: TGTGCCAGCAGTGAAGCGCTAGGACAGGGTGCCACTGAAGCTTTCTTT.

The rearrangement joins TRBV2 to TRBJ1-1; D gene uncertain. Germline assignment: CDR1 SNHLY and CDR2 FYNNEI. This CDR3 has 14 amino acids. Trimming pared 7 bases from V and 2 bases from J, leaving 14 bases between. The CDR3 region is CASTSGVDNTEAFF. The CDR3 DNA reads TGTGCCAGCACATCCGGGGTAGATAACACTGAAGCTTTCTTT.

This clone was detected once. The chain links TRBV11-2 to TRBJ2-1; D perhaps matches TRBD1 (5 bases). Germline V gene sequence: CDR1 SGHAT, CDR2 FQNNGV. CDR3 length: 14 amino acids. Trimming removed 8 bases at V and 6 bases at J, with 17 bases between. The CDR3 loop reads CASGETVDRNEQFF. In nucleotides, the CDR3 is TGTGCCAGCGGAGAGACAGTAGACCGCAATGAGCAGTTCTTC.

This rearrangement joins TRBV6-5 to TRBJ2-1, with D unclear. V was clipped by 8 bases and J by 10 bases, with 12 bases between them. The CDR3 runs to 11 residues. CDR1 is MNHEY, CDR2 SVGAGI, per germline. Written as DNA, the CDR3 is TGTGCCAGCGGAGCTACCGGAGAGCAGTTCTTC. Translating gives CASGATGEQFF.

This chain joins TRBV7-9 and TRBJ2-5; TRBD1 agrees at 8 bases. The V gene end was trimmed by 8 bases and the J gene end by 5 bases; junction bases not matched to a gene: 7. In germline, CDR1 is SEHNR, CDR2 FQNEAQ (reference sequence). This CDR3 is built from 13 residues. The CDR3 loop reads CASGGQGAETQYF. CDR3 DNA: TGTGCCAGCGGGGGGCAGGGGGCTGAGACCCAGTACTTC.

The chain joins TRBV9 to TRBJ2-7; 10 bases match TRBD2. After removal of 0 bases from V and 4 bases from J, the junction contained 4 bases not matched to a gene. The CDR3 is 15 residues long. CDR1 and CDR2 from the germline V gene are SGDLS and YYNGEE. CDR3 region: CASSVASGGSYEQYF. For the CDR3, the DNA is TGTGCCAGCAGCGTAGCTAGCGGGGGTAGTTACGAGCAGTACTTC.

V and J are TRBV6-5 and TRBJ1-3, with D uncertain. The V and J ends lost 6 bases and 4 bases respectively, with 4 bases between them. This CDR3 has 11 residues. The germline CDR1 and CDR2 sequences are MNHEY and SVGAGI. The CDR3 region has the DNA TGTGCCAGCAGGGCCGGAAACACCATATATTTT. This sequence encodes CASRAGNTIYF.

CDR3 residues: CARSPDRGNIQYF. CDR3 nucleotides: TGTGCCAGAAGTCCGGACAGGGGGAACATTCAGTACTTC. The V and J genes are TRBV5-3 and TRBJ2-4; 10 bases are a match to TRBD1. Being an ORF, TRBV5-3 has a function that is uncertain. Trimming at V came to 5 bases and at J to 7 bases, leaving 3 bases not matched to a gene. The CDR3 loop spans 13 amino acids.

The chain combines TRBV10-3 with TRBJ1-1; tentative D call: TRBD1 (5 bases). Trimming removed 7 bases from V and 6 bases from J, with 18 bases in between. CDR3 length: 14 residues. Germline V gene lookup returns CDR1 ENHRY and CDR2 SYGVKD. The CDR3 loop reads CAINTGGGDAEAFF. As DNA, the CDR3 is TGTGCCATCAATACGGGCGGGGGGGACGCTGAAGCTTTCTTT.